The T cell receptor (beta chain) under discussion was sequenced for a study of blood T cells in healthy people across ages. For this clonotype: The antigen is not known.

Study-wide results and caveats: The recorded TCR beta diversity per million T cells decreased in a roughly linear manner with age.

For the second PCR, which ran for about 7 to 11 cycles, a sample-barcoded 5' primer and a J-beta primer mix were used. In TCRdb, the 5' RACE reads were re-called with MiXCR into one record per CDR3 protein. The sample has over 300,000 distinct CDR3 sequences; approximately 52% are singletons. Sequencing used blood. The TCR sequence derives from a man between 60 and 75 years old in good health.

CDR3 amino acids: CASSPNLVAGGRNEQFF. In nucleotides, the CDR3 is TGTGCCAGCAGCCCGAATTTGGTAGCGGGAGGGAGGAATGAGCAGTTCTTC. V is TRBV3-1 and J is TRBJ2-1, with 11 nucleotides matching TRBD2. The V and J ends lost 4 bases and 7 bases, in that order; junction bases with no gene match: 12. CDR3 length equals 17 residues. Germline lookup yields CDR1 LGHDT and CDR2 YNNKEL (reference sequence).